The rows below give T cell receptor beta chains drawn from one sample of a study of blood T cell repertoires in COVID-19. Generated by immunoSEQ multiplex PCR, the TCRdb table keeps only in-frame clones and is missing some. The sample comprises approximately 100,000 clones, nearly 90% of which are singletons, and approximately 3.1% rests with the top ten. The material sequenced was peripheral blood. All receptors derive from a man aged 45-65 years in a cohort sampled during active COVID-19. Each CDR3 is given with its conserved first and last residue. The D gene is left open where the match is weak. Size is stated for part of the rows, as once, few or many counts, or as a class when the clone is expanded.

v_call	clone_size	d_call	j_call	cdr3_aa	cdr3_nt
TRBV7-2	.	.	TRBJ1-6	CASSLGAAGSYNSPLHF	TGTGCCAGCAGCTTAGGGGCCGCCGGCTCCTATAATTCACCCCTCCACTTT
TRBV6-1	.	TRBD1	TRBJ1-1	CASINRDRVTEAFF	TGTGCCAGCATCAACCGGGACAGGGTCACTGAAGCTTTCTTT
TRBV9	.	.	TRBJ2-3	CASSGGASVRTDTQYF	TGTGCCAGCAGCGGCGGGGCCTCAGTGCGCACAGATACGCAGTATTTT
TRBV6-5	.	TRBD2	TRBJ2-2	CASSHLSGVGGELFF	TGTGCCAGCAGCCACCTTAGCGGGGTGGGCGGGGAGCTGTTTTTT
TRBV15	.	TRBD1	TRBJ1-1	CATSRFAQGTDTEAFF	TGTGCCACCAGCAGGTTCGCACAGGGGACGGACACTGAAGCTTTCTTT
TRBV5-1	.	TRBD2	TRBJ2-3	CASSFGGGPDTDTQYF	TGCGCCAGCAGCTTTGGCGGGGGGCCCGACACAGATACGCAGTATTTT
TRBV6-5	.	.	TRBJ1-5	CASSSSRDQGLPQHF	TGTGCCAGCAGCTCAAGCAGGGATCAGGGCTTGCCCCAGCATTTT
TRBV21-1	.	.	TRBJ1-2	CASSNWSRRHPGGYTF	TGTGCCAGCAGCAATTGGTCCCGCAGACACCCGGGGGGCTACACCTTC
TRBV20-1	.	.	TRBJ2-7	CSARGHYEQYF	TGCAGTGCTAGAGGGCACTACGAGCAGTACTTC
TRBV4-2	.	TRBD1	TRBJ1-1	CASSQGSGTGVEAFF	TGTGCCAGCAGCCAAGGATCCGGGACAGGGGTTGAAGCTTTCTTT
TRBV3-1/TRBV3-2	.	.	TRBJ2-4	CASSQVAGNPIQYF	TGTGCCAGCAGCCAAGTGGCAGGGAACCCCATTCAGTACTTC
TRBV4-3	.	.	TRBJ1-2	CASSPGVLYPNYGYTF	TGCGCCAGCAGCCCGGGAGTCCTTTACCCTAACTATGGCTACACCTTC
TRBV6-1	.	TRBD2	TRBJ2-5	CASSEALTGTSQETQYF	TGTGCCAGCAGTGAAGCCTTGACCGGGACTAGCCAAGAGACCCAGTACTTC
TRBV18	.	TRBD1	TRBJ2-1	CASSPLPGQGSQGEQFF	TGTGCCAGCTCACCACTACCGGGACAGGGAAGTCAGGGTGAGCAGTTCTTC
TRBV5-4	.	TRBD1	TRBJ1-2	CASSRDRAIYGYTF	TGTGCCAGCAGCAGAGACAGGGCTATTTATGGCTACACCTTC
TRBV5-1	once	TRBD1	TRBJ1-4	CASSSAQGGREKLFF	TGCGCCAGCAGCTCCGCACAGGGGGGACGTGAAAAACTGTTTTTT
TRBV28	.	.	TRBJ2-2	CASSKISANTGELFF	TGTGCCAGCAGTAAAATCTCGGCGAACACCGGGGAGCTGTTTTTT
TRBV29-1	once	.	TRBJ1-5	CSVEEAHNQPQHF	TGCAGCGTTGAAGAAGCCCACAATCAGCCCCAGCATTTT
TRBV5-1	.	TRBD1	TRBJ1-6	CASRVSGGRGSPLHF	TGCGCCAGCAGAGTCTCAGGGGGAAGGGGTTCACCCCTCCACTTT
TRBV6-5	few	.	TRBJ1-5	CASSSTGVNQPQHF	TGTGCCAGCAGTTCGACAGGAGTCAATCAGCCCCAGCATTTT
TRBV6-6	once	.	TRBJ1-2	CASSPAGAPNYGYTF	TGTGCCAGCAGTCCGGCAGGGGCACCTAACTATGGCTACACCTTC
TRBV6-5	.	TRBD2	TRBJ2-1	CASSYSTSGGGEQFF	TGTGCCAGCAGTTATAGCACTAGCGGGGGAGGTGAGCAGTTCTTC
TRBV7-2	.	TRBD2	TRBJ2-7	CASSLSGGAYEQYF	TGTGCCAGCAGCTTAAGCGGGGGCGCCTACGAGCAGTACTTC
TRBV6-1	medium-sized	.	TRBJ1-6	CASSEQGNSPLHF	TGTGCCAGCAGTGAACAGGGGAATTCACCCCTCCACTTT
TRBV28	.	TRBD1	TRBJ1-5	CASLSGTGYVQPQHF	TGTGCCAGCCTCAGTGGGACAGGGTACGTTCAGCCCCAGCATTTT
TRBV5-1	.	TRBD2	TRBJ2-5	CASSLDSGGAKTQYF	TGCGCCAGCAGCTTGGATTCCGGGGGGGCGAAGACCCAGTACTTC
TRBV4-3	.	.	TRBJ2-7	CASSQDARGEYEQYF	TGCGCCAGCAGCCAAGATGCCAGGGGCGAGTACGAGCAGTACTTC
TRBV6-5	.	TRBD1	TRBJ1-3	CASSGQGGGNTIYF	TGTGCCAGCAGCGGACAGGGGGGAGGAAACACCATATATTTT